This T cell receptor (beta chain) is drawn from a study of shared clonotypes between healthy human individuals. As for the study in general: Each donor had three CD4 naive, three CD4 memory, two CD8 naive and one CD8 memory plate. Study-wide results and caveats: Memory subsets generally showed smaller estimated richness than naive subsets did.

The CD4+ fraction was divided into a CD45RA+ naive subset and a CD45RA-negative memory subset. Comments on this clone: The antigen is unknown.

Germline assignment: CDR1 SGDLS and CDR2 YYNGEE. The CDR3 sequence is 15 residues long. V lost 5 bases and J lost 4, with 16 bases in between. Each sorted subset replicate got 200 ng genomic DNA, 25,000 to 35,000 genomes. Only in-frame clones appear in the TCRdb table, and some are missing; sequencing was by immunoSEQ multiplex PCR. The data contain hundreds of thousands of clones, around 97% of them seen just once; the ten biggest clones take up around 0.06%. The sequencing sample was made of naive CD4+ T cells sorted from blood. Subset noted: CD45RA+ positively selected. The source of this sequence is a woman aged 25 to 39 in good health. The gene calls are TRBV9 and TRBJ2-1; maybe TRBD2 (5 bases). The CDR3 nucleotides read TGTGCCAGCAGTGCCGCCTCGGGGTTTTACAATGAGCAGTTCTTC. Translating it yields CASSAASGFYNEQFF.